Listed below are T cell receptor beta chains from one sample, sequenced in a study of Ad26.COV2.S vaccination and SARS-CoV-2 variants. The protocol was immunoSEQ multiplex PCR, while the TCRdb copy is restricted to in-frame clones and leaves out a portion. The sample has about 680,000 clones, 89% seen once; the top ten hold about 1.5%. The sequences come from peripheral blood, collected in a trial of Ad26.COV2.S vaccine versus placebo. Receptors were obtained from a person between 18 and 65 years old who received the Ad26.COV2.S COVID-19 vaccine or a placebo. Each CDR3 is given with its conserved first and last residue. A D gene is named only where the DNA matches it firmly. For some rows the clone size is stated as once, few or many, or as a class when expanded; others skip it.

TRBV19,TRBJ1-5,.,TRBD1,TGTGCCAGTAGCCAATCTCAGGGGGCCAATCAGCCCCAGCATTTT,CASSQSQGANQPQHF
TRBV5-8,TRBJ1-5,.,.,TGTGCCAGCAGCGGACGGACAACCACTAGCAATCAGCCCCAGCATTTT,CASSGRTTTSNQPQHF
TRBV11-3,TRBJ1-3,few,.,TGTGCCAGCAGCTTAGGACCCGCTCAACTTGGAAACACCATATATTTT,CASSLGPAQLGNTIYF
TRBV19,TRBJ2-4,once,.,TGTGCCAGTAGTGAAAGCAGGGGAGGTGGAAACATTCAGTACTTC,CASSESRGGGNIQYF
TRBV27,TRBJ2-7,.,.,TGTGCCAGCAGTTTATCTCAGGGGATCCACGAGCAGTACTTC,CASSLSQGIHEQYF
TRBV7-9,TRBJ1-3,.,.,TGTGCCAGCAGCTTAGATGACCGGTGGGGAAACACCATATATTTT,CASSLDDRWGNTIYF
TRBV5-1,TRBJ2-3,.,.,TGCGCCAGCAGCTTGGCACGGGGCCAAGGCCCGGGATCAGATACGCAGTATTTT,CASSLARGQGPGSDTQYF
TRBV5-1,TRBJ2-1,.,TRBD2,TGCGCCAGCAGCTTGGGTCTAGCGGGGGACGGTGAGCAGTTCTTC,CASSLGLAGDGEQFF
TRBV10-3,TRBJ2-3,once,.,TGTGCCATCAGTGAGTCAGTCGGCACAGATACGCAGTATTTT,CAISESVGTDTQYF
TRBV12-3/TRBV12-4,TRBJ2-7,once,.,TGTGCCAGCAGTCCACAGGATTCCTACGAGCAGTACTTC,CASSPQDSYEQYF
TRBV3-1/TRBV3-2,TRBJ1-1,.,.,TGTGCCAGCAGCCAGCGGCCCCTGGGCACTGAAGCTTTCTTT,CASSQRPLGTEAFF
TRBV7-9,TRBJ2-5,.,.,TGTGCCAGCAGCTTAGGAGGGACCGGAGTCAGGGAGACCCAGTACTTC,CASSLGGTGVRETQYF
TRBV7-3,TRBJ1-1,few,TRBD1,TGTGCCAGCGGTACAGGGGGCCACACTGAAGCTTTCTTT,CASGTGGHTEAFF
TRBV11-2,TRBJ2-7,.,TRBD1,TGTGCCAGCAGTACAGGGGCCTACGAGCAGTACTTC,CASSTGAYEQYF
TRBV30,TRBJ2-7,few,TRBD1,TGTGCCTGGAGTGTACAGGGGGCGGACGAGCAGTACTTC,CAWSVQGADEQYF
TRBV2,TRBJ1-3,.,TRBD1,TGTGCCAGCACGGCAGACAGGGTCTCTGGAAACACCATATATTTT,CASTADRVSGNTIYF
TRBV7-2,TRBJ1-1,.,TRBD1,TGTGCCAGCAGCTCTGACAGGGTTGAAGCTTTCTTT,CASSSDRVEAFF
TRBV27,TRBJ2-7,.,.,TGTGCCAGCAGTTTAAGGGGGGACTACGAGCAGTACTTC,CASSLRGDYEQYF
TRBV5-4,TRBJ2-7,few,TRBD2,TGTGCCAGCAGCTTGTGGACTAGCGGTCCCACATACTACGAGCAGTACTTC,CASSLWTSGPTYYEQYF
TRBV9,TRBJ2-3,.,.,TGTGCCAGCAGCGTAGGCCTGTCCGGGGATACGCAGTATTTT,CASSVGLSGDTQYF
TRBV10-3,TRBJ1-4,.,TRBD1,TGTGCCATTGCCAGGGGGGGTAATGAAAAACTGTTTTTT,CAIARGGNEKLFF
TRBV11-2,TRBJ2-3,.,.,TGTGCCAGCAGCTTATCGGGACATAGCACAGATACGCAGTATTTT,CASSLSGHSTDTQYF
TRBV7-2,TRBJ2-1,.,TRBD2,TGTGCCAGCAGCCGGACTAGCGGTAACTCCTACAATGAGCAGTTCTTC,CASSRTSGNSYNEQFF
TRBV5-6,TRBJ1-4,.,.,TGTGCCAGCAGCTACGCAACTAATGAAAAACTGTTTTTT,CASSYATNEKLFF
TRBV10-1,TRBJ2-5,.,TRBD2,TGCGCCAGCAGCTACGGGACTAGCGGGAGAGAGACCCAGTACTTC,CASSYGTSGRETQYF
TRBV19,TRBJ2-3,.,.,TGTGCCAGTAGTATCGGAGTTACAGATACGCAGTATTTT,CASSIGVTDTQYF
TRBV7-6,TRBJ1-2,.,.,TGTGCCAGCAGCTACCTGGACAGCTATGGCTACACCTTC,CASSYLDSYGYTF
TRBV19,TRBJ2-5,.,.,TGTGCCAGTAGTCCAGGTCAAGAGACCCAGTACTTC,CASSPGQETQYF
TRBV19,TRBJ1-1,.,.,TGTGCCAGTATGAGATGGTCGAACACTGAAGCTTTCTTT,CASMRWSNTEAFF
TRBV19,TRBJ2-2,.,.,TGTGCCAGTAGTAGACAGACCCCGAACACCGGGGAGCTGTTTTTT,CASSRQTPNTGELFF
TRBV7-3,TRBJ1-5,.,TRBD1,TGTGCCAGCAGCCCAGCAACTGACAGGGGGAACCGTAGCAATCAGCCCCAGCATTTT,CASSPATDRGNRSNQPQHF
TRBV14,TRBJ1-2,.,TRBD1,TGTGCCAGCAGCCAGGACAGGGCGGGGTATGGCTACACCTTC,CASSQDRAGYGYTF
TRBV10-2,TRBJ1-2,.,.,TGCGCCAGCAGTGAGTGGGCGGGCGGTTCCTTCTGGGGCTACACCTTC,CASSEWAGGSFWGYTF
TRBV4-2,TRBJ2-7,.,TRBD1,TGTGCCAGCAGCGGGGTGACAGGGTCGGGCGAGCAGTACTTC,CASSGVTGSGEQYF
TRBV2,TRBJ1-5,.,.,TGTGCCAGCACGGGCCACTATAGCAATCAGCCCCAGCATTTT,CASTGHYSNQPQHF
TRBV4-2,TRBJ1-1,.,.,TGTGCCAGCAGCCAAGGACGGACAGTGAACACTGAAGCTTTCTTT,CASSQGRTVNTEAFF
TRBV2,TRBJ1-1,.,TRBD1,TGTGCCAGCAGGGTCGACAGGGTACTGAACACTGAAGCTTTCTTT,CASRVDRVLNTEAFF
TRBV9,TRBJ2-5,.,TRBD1,TGTGCCAGCAGCGTCGGACAGGGACGCCAAGAGACCCAGTACTTC,CASSVGQGRQETQYF
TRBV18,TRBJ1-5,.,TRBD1,TGTGCCAGCTCACTGACAGGGACCGGGGTTCAGCCCCAGCATTTT,CASSLTGTGVQPQHF
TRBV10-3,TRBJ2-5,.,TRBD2,TGTGCCATCAGTGCAGGACTAGCGGAGGGGCAAGAGACCCAGTACTTC,CAISAGLAEGQETQYF
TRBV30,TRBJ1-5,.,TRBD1,TGTGCCTGGACGGGCAGGGGGCTTACCGGCAATCAGCCCCAGCATTTT,CAWTGRGLTGNQPQHF
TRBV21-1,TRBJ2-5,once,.,TGTGCCAGCACCATAGGCCAGTACTTC,CASTIGQYF